This T cell receptor beta chain came from a study of identical twins. Each CDR3 protein is one row after TCRdb ran MiXCR on the 5' RACE reads. Found here are about 700,000 distinct CDR3 sequences, 8.5% to 9% of them singletons; the top ten hold 0.75% to 1%. Per germline, CDR1 MNHEY and CDR2 SVGAGI. The V segment lost 2 bases and the J segment 8 bases; nucleotides outside the gene matches: 8. There are 14 residues in the CDR3. This same sample was also part of a study on yellow fever vaccine responses in identical twins.

The TCR originated in a woman aged 18-30 years in good health. Sequencing was carried out using PBMCs. The chain employs TRBV6-5 and TRBJ1-2; 7 nucleotides match TRBD1. As DNA, the CDR3 is TGTGCCAGCAGTTACGCCAGGGGGGTTGGGGGCTACACCTTC. Translated: CASSYARGVGGYTF.